The T cell receptor beta chain described here comes from a study of OX40 agonist ivuxolimab in advanced cancers. The wider study: Having had anti-PD-1, anti-PD-L1 or anti-CTLA-4 therapy before was allowed, and roughly 38% had some.

Only in-frame clones appear in the TCRdb table, and some are missing; sequencing was by immunoSEQ multiplex PCR. The data contain roughly 75,000 clones, about nine tenths of them seen just once; the ten biggest clones take up more than 0.3%. Germline CDR1 is SGHTA and CDR2 is FQGNSA. V was shortened by 5 bases and J by 4 bases, with 13 bases between the two germline ends. This CDR3 contains 14 residues. The receptor comes from an adult with an advanced solid tumor such as melanoma, head and neck, liver or kidney cancer. J is TRBJ2-3 and V is TRBV7-2; D is possibly TRBD2 (5 bases). The sequencing here drew on CD4+ or CD8+ T cells sorted from blood, taken in a trial of the OX40 agonist ivuxolimab. The CDR3 sequence: CASSSRRSADTQYF. The CDR3, as DNA: TGTGCCAGCAGCAGTAGACGTAGCGCAGATACGCAGTATTTT.